The present TCR beta chain was sequenced within a study of T cells in narcolepsy. Study-level information: Healthy controls were enrolled alongside patients with narcolepsy type 1 or type 2.

Produced via immunoSEQ multiplex PCR; TCRdb's table is partial and in-frame only. In the table there are around 30,000 clones, around 79% of which are singletons. Germline lookup yields CDR1 MNHEY and CDR2 SVGAGI. V lost 6 bases and J 5 bases, leaving 16 bases between the germline ends. This CDR3 is 14 amino acids long. Overall study results and limits: Autoreactive HCRT-specific and TRIB2-specific clonotypes were marked in same-patient CSF-versus-blood CD4+ comparisons. Blood of same and different patients, but not healthy controls, reportedly held recurring autoreactive clonotypes. Autoreactive clone sequences were missing from some blood memory CD4+ repertoires.

On this clone itself: Its antigen is not known.

V gene TRBV6-5 combines with J gene TRBJ2-5; D may be TRBD2 (6 bases). The material sequenced was memory (CD45RA-) CD4+ T cells from blood. This sequence originates from a human donor in good health. The CDR3 sequence: CASRKGSRGETQYF. The CDR3 DNA reads TGTGCCAGCAGGAAGGGGAGTCGGGGGGAGACCCAGTACTTC.